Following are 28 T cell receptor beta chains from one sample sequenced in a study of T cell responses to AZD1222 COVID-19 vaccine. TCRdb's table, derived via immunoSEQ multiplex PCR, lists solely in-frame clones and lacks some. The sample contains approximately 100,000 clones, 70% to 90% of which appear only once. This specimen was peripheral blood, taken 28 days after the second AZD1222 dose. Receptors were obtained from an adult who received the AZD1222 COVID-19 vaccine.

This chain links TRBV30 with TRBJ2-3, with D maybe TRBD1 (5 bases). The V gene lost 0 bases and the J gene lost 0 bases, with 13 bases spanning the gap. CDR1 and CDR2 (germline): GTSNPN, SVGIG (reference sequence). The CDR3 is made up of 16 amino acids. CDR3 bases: TGTGCCTGGAGTGTACGTCAGGGCTCTAGCACAGATACGCAGTATTTT. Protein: CAWSVRQGSSTDTQYF.

CDR3 region: CASSPGEGDSEAFF. The CDR3, as DNA: TGTGCCAGCTCACCCGGGGAGGGGGACTCTGAAGCTTTCTTT. The J gene is TRBJ1-1, the V gene TRBV18; a weak D match, TRBD1 (6 bases). Trimming shortened V by 3 bases and J by 6 bases, and 14 bases separated the two germline ends. The CDR3 runs 14 residues. Germline V gene sequence: CDR1 KGHSH, CDR2 LQKENI.

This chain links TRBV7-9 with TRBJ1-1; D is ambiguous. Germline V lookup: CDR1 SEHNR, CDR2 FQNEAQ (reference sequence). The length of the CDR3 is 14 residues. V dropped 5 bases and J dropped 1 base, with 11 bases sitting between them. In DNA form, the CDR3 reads TGTGCCAGCAGCGCCACAGAGAAGAACACTGAAGCTTTCTTT. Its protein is CASSATEKNTEAFF.

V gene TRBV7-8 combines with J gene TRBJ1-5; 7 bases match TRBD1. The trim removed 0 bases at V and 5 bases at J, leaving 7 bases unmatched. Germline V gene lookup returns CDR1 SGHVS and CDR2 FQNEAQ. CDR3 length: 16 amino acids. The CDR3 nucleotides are TGTGCCAGCAGCTTAGCGCGGACAGGTATTCATCAGCCCCAGCATTTT. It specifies CASSLARTGIHQPQHF. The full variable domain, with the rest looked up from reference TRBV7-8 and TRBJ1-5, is GAGVSQSPRYKVAKRGQDVALRCDPISGHVSLFWYQQALGQGPEFLTYFQNEAQLDKSGLPSDRFFAERPEGSVSTLKIQRTQQEDSAVYLCASSLARTGIHQPQHFGDGTRLSIL.

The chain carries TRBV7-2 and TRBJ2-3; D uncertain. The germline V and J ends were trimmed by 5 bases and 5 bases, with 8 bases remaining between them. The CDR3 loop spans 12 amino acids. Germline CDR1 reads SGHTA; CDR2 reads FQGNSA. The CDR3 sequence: CASSGLGDTQYF. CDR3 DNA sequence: TGTGCCAGCAGCGGCCTGGGAGATACGCAGTATTTT.

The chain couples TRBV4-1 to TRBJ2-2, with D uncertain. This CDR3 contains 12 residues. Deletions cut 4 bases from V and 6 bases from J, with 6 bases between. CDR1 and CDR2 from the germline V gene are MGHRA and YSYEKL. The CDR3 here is CASSRVSGELFF. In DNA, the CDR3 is TGCGCCAGCAGCCGCGTCTCCGGGGAGCTGTTTTTT.

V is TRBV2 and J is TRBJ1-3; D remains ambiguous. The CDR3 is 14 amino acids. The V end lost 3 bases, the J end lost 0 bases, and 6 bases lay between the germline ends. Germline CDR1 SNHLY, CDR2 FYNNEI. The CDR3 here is CASSERSSGNTIYF. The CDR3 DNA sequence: TGTGCCAGCAGTGAGAGGTCCTCTGGAAACACCATATATTTT.

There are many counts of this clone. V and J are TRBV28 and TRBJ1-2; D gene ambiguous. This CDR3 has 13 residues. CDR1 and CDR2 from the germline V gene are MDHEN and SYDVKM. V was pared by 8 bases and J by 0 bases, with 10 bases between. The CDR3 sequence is CASCRGANYGYTF. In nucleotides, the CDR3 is TGTGCCAGCTGCCGGGGAGCTAACTATGGCTACACCTTC.

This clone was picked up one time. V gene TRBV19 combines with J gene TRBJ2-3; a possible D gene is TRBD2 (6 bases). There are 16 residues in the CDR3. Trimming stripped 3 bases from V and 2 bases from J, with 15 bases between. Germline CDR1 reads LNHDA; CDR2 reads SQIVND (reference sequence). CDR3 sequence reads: CASSIQGGEFTDTQYF. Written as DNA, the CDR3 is TGTGCCAGTAGTATTCAGGGCGGGGAATTCACAGATACGCAGTATTTT.

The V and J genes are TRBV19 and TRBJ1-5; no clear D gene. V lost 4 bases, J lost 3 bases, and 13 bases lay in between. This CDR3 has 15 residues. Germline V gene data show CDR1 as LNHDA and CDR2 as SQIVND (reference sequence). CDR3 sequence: CASSTRQANNQPQHF. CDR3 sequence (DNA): TGTGCCAGTAGTACCCGCCAGGCGAACAATCAGCCCCAGCATTTT. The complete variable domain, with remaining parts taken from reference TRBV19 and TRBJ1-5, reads DGGITQSPKYLFRKEGQNVTLSCEQNLNHDAMYWYRQDPGQGLRLIYYSQIVNDFQKGDIAEGYSVSREKKESFPLTVTSAQKNPTAFYLCASSTRQANNQPQHFGDGTRLSIL.

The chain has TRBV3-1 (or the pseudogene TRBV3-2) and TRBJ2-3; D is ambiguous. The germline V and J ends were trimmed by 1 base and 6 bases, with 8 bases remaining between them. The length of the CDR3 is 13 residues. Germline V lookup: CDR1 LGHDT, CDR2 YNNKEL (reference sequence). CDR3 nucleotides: TGTGCCAGCAGCCAAGGCGGAGTCGATACGCAGTATTTT. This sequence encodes CASSQGGVDTQYF.

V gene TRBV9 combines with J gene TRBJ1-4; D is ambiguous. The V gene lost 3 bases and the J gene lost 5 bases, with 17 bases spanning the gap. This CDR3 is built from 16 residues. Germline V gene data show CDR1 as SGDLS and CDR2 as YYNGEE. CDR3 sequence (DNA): TGTGCCAGCAGCGCCGGTTTGTGGGAGGCCAATGAAAAACTGTTTTTT. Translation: CASSAGLWEANEKLFF.

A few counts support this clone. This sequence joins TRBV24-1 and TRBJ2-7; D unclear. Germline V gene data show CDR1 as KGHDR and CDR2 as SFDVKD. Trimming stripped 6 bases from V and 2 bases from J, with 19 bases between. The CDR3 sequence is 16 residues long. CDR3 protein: CATSPAFGSKTYEQYF. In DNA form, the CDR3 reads TGTGCCACCAGTCCCGCCTTTGGCAGCAAGACCTACGAGCAGTACTTC.

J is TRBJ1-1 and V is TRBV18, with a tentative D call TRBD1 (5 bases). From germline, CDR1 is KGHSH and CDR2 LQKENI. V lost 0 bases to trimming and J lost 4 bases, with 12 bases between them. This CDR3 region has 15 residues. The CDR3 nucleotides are TGTGCCAGCTCACCACCGTTGGGGGGATCCACTGAAGCTTTCTTT. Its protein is CASSPPLGGSTEAFF.

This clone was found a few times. The CDR3 reads CAWSGTGAGNSPLHF. The CDR3 nucleotides are TGTGCCTGGAGTGGCACAGGGGCCGGTAATTCACCCCTCCACTTT. This chain uses TRBV30 with TRBJ1-6, with 7 bases fitting TRBD1. The CDR3 totals 15 residues. Germline loops: CDR1 GTSNPN, CDR2 SVGIG (reference sequence). The V segment lost 1 base and the J segment 6 bases; nucleotides outside the gene matches: 6.

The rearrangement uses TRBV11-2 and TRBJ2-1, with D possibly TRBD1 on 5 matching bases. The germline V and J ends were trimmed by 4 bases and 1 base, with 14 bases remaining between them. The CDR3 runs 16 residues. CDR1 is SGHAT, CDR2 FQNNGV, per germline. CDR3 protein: CASSSVGAGSYNEQFF. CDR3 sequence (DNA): TGTGCCAGCAGCTCGGTTGGGGCTGGGTCCTACAATGAGCAGTTCTTC.

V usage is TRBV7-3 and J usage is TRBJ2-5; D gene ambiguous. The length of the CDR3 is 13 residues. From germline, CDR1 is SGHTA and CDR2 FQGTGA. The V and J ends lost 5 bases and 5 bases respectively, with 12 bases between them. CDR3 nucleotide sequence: TGTGCCAGCAGCCCGGGCCGAGACGAGACCCAGTACTTC. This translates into CASSPGRDETQYF.

This CDR3 reads CSVEDGVWNTEAFF. The CDR3, as DNA: TGCAGCGTTGAAGATGGGGTCTGGAACACTGAAGCTTTCTTT. The chain recombines TRBV29-1 with TRBJ1-1; D gene uncertain. Germline V CDR1 and CDR2: SQVTM, ANQGSEA. Trimming pared 0 bases from V and 1 base from J, leaving 9 bases between. The CDR3 is 14 amino acids.

CDR3 in amino acids: CASSEPAMSTDTQYF. Here the CDR3 DNA reads TGTGCCAGCAGTGAGCCCGCGATGAGCACAGATACGCAGTATTTT. The chain joins TRBV28 to TRBJ2-3; D unresolved. CDR3 length: 15 amino acids. The V gene's germline CDR1 is MDHEN and CDR2 SYDVKM. The V end was cut by 5 bases, the J end by 0 bases, with 12 bases between. Looking up the rest from reference TRBV28 and TRBJ2-3 gives the full variable domain: DVKVTQSSRYLVKRTGEKVFLECVQDMDHENMFWYRQDPGLGLRLIYFSYDVKMKEKGDIPEGYSVSREKKERFSLILESASTNQTSMYLCASSEPAMSTDTQYFGPGTRLTVL.

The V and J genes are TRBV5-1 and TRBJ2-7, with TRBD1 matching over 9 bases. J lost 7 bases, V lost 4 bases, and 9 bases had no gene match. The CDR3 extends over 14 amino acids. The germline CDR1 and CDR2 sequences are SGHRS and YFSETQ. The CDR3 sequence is CASSPSDRGEEQYF. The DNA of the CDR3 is TGCGCCAGCAGCCCCTCGGACAGGGGAGAAGAGCAGTACTTC. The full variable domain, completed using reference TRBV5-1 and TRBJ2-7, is KAGVTQTPRYLIKTRGQQVTLSCSPISGHRSVSWYQQTPGQGLQFLFEYFSETQRNKGNFPGRFSGRQFSNSRSEMNVSTLELGDSALYLCASSPSDRGEEQYFGPGTRLTVT.

The CDR3 sequence is CSLADRGGYTF. The CDR3 DNA sequence: TGCAGCCTGGCCGACAGGGGAGGCTACACCTTC. This chain uses TRBV29-1 with TRBJ1-2; 8 nucleotides line up with TRBD1. V lost 8 bases, J lost 8 bases, and 7 bases stayed unmatched. The CDR3 has 11 amino acids. Per germline, CDR1 SQVTM and CDR2 ANQGSEA.

CDR3 DNA sequence: TGTGCCAGCAGCCAGAGACTAGCGGGAGTCCTCTTTACCGGGGAGCTGTTTTTT. It is translated as CASSQRLAGVLFTGELFF. The rearrangement links TRBV4-2 to TRBJ2-2; 12 nucleotides line up with TRBD2. CDR3 length: 18 residues. Per germline, CDR1 LGHNA and CDR2 YNFKEQ. V lost 3 bases to trimming and J lost 5 bases; unmatched junction nucleotides: 10.

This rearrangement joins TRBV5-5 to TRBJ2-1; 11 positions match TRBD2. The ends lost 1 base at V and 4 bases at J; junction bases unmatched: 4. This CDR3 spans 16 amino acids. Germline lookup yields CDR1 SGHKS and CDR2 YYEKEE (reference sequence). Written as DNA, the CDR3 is TGTGCCAGCAGCTTGACGCTAGCGGGGGGATACAATGAGCAGTTCTTC. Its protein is CASSLTLAGGYNEQFF. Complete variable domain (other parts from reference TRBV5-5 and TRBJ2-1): DAGVTQSPTHLIKTRGQQVTLRCSPISGHKSVSWYQQVLGQGPQFIFQYYEKEERGRGNFPDRFSARQFPNYSSELNVNALLLGDSALYLCASSLTLAGGYNEQFFGPGTRLTVL.

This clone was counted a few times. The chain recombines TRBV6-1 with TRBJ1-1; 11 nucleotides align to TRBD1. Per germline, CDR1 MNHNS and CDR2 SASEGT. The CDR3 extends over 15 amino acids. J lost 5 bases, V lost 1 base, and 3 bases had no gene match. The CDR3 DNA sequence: TGTGCCAGCAGTGAAGAAGGGACAGGGGGGACTGAAGCTTTCTTT. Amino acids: CASSEEGTGGTEAFF.

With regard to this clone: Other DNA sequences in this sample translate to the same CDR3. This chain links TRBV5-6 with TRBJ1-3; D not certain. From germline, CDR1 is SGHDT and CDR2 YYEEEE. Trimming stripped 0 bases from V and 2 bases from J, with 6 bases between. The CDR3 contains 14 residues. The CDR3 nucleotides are TGTGCCAGCAGCTTGGGGCAGACTGGAAACACCATATATTTT. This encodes CASSLGQTGNTIYF.

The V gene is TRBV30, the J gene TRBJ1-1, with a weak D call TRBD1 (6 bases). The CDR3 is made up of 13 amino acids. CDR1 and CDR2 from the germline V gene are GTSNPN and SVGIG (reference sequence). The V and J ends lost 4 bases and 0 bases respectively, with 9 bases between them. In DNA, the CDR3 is TGTGCCTGGAATGGGGGCTTGAACACTGAAGCTTTCTTT. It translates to CAWNGGLNTEAFF.

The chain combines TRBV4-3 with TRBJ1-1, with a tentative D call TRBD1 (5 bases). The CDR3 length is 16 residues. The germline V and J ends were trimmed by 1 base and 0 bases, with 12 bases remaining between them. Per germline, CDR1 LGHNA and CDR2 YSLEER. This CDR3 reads CASSQVVGRVNTEAFF. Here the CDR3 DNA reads TGCGCCAGCAGCCAAGTTGTGGGGCGAGTGAACACTGAAGCTTTCTTT.

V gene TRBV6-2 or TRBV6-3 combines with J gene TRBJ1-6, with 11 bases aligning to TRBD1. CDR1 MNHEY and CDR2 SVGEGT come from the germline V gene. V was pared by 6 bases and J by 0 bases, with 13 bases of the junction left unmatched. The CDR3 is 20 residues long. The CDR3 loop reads CASSPRTGGDPSSYNSPLHF. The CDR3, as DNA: TGTGCCAGCAGCCCACGGACAGGGGGCGACCCCAGCTCCTATAATTCACCCCTCCACTTT.